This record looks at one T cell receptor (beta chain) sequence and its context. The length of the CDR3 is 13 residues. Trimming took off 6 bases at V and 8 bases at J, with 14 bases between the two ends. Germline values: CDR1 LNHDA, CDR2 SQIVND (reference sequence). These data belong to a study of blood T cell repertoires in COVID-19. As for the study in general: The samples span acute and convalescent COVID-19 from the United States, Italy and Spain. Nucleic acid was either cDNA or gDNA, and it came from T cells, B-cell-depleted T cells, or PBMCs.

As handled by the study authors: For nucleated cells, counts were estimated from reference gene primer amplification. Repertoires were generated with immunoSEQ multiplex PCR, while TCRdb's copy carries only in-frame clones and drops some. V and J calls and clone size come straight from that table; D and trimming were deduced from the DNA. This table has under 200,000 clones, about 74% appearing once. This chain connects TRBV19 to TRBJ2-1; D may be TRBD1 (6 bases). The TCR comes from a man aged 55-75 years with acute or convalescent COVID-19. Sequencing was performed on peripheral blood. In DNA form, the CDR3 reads TGTGCCAGTAGACCTACAGGGAGCGATGAGCAGTTCTTC. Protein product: CASRPTGSDEQFF. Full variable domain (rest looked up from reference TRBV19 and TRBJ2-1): DGGITQSPKYLFRKEGQNVTLSCEQNLNHDAMYWYRQDPGQGLRLIYYSQIVNDFQKGDIAEGYSVSREKKESFPLTVTSAQKNPTAFYLCASRPTGSDEQFFGPGTRLTVL.